The 24 T cell receptor beta chains below were found in one sample sequenced in a study of T cell repertoires in cytomegalovirus infection. TCRdb analysed the reads with MiXCR anew, one entry per CDR3 protein. The table has 290,000 or so distinct CDR3 sequences, about 25% seen once; the top ten hold roughly 13%. The sequenced sample was PBMCs. These receptors were obtained from a human donor in good health (CMV status not recorded). Some clones in this sample may be carry-over from other donors' samples.

The J gene is TRBJ2-5, the V gene TRBV2, with 8 bases lining up with TRBD2. With 1 base clipped from V and 5 bases from J, the junction kept 6 bases outside the gene matches. Per the germline V gene, CDR1 is SNHLY and CDR2 is FYNNEI. CDR3 length: 15 amino acids. The CDR3 DNA reads TGTGCCAGCAGTGAAGTCCGCGGGGGGAGGGAGACCCAGTACTTC. It codes for CASSEVRGGRETQYF.

This clonotype was seen a few times. This chain joins TRBV7-2 and TRBJ2-7; the D gene is possibly TRBD2 (6 bases). The CDR3 totals 14 residues. Between the trimmed V and J ends, which lost 4 bases and 0 bases, there was a span of 10 bases. Germline V gives CDR1 SGHTA, CDR2 FQGNSA. This CDR3 reads CASSYPGGSYEQYF. In nucleotides, the CDR3 is TGTGCCAGCAGCTACCCCGGGGGCTCCTACGAGCAGTACTTC.

This clonotype was counted only a few times. As DNA, the CDR3 is TGTGCCAGCAGTTTGAACAGGGGGCTGGTAGATGAGCAGTTCTTC. It is translated as CASSLNRGLVDEQFF. V is TRBV28 and J is TRBJ2-1, with 9 bases identical to TRBD1. CDR1 MDHEN and CDR2 SYDVKM come from the germline V gene. This CDR3 comprises 15 residues. Germline trimming cut 3 bases from V and 8 bases from J; bases unmatched to any gene: 8. Drawing the rest from reference TRBV28 and TRBJ2-1, the complete variable domain is DVKVTQSSRYLVKRTGEKVFLECVQDMDHENMFWYRQDPGLGLRLIYFSYDVKMKEKGDIPEGYSVSREKKERFSLILESASTNQTSMYLCASSLNRGLVDEQFFGPGTRLTVL.

The rearrangement links TRBV7-6 to TRBJ2-7, with 9 bases lining up with TRBD1. The CDR3 consists of 15 residues. Per the germline V gene, CDR1 is SGHVS and CDR2 is FNYEAQ. Trimming cost V 5 bases and J 4 bases; bases outside gene matches: 9. The CDR3 DNA reads as TGTGCCAGCAGCCCAGGGACAGGGAGTATTTACGAGCAGTACTTC. It is translated as CASSPGTGSIYEQYF.

J is TRBJ2-2 and V is TRBV28; either TRBD1 or TRBD2 may supply D (6 bases each). The CDR3 spans 14 residues. The germline gives CDR1 MDHEN, CDR2 SYDVKM. V was shortened by 2 bases and J by 6 bases, with 10 bases between the two germline ends. The CDR3 DNA sequence: TGTGCCAGCAGTTTAACGGAGGGGGCCGGGGAGCTGTTTTTT. Its protein product is CASSLTEGAGELFF.

This clonotype occurred many times. This chain links TRBV7-9 with TRBJ2-2, with TRBD1 identical over 7 bases. This CDR3 comprises 15 residues. Germline V gene data show CDR1 as SEHNR and CDR2 as FQNEAQ (reference sequence). Trimming removed 8 bases from V and 1 base from J; junction bases left unmatched: 7. The CDR3 region is CASASGTENTGELFF. The DNA for the CDR3 is TGTGCCAGCGCATCCGGGACAGAGAACACCGGGGAGCTGTTTTTT. Full variable domain (remainder filled in from reference TRBV7-9 and TRBJ2-2): DTGVSQNPRHKITKRGQNVTFRCDPISEHNRLYWYRQTLGQGPEFLTYFQNEAQLEKSRLLSDRFSAERPKGSFSTLEIQRTEQGDSAMYLCASASGTENTGELFFGEGSRLTVL.

Comment on this clonotype: This could be a read error, since a much larger clone is one nucleotide away. The V call is TRBV7-2, the J call TRBJ2-5, with TRBD2 matching over 8 bases. The CDR3 sequence is 14 residues long. V shed 5 bases and J 5 bases; nucleotides not matched to a gene: 7. From germline, CDR1 is SGHTA and CDR2 FQGNSA. The CDR3 bases are TGTGCCAGCAGCCCAGCGGGAGTCAAGGAGACCCAGTACTTC. Translated: CASSPAGVKETQYF.

J is TRBJ1-4 and V is TRBV7-4; the match to TRBD1 covers 9 bases. The V and J ends lost 10 bases and 7 bases, in that order; junction bases with no gene match: 7. Germline CDR1 SGHVT, CDR2 SQSDAQ. This CDR3 has 13 residues. The CDR3 coding sequence is TGTGCCAATAGGGACAGGGAGTCTGAAAAACTGTTTTTT. Translated, it gives CANRDRESEKLFF.

The J gene is TRBJ1-2, the V gene TRBV7-2; D ambiguous. CDR3 length: 14 amino acids. Trimming cost V 1 base and J 1 base, with 7 bases left between them. CDR1 SGHTA and CDR2 FQGNSA come from the germline V gene. DNA for the CDR3: TGTGCCAGCAGCTTAGTCCACGATAACTATGGCTACACCTTC. Its translation is CASSLVHDNYGYTF.

This rearrangement joins TRBV29-1 to TRBJ1-2, with D unclear. CDR3 length: 14 amino acids. Germline-derived CDR1 and CDR2 are SQVTM and ANQGSEA. V dropped 0 bases and J dropped 4 bases, with 12 bases sitting between them. The CDR3 protein is CSVEDRAGFYGYTF. Here the CDR3 DNA reads TGCAGCGTTGAAGATCGGGCAGGATTCTATGGCTACACCTTC.

This clonotype has only a few counts. The V and J genes are TRBV28 and TRBJ2-7; D might be TRBD1 or TRBD2, each matching 5 bases. Germline V gene lookup returns CDR1 MDHEN and CDR2 SYDVKM. Between the trimmed V and J ends, which lost 2 bases and 2 bases, there was a span of 28 bases. The CDR3 consists of 20 residues. The CDR3 DNA reads TGTGCCAGCAGTTTAGGAGTATTGGGCCCAGGGAAATCCGGGGCCTACGAGCAGTACTTC. It encodes CASSLGVLGPGKSGAYEQYF.

V and J are TRBV27 and TRBJ2-3; D possibly corresponds to TRBD2 (5 bases). V was trimmed by 3 bases and J by 8 bases, leaving 12 bases between them. Germline V gene sequence: CDR1 MNHEY, CDR2 SMNVEV (reference sequence). The CDR3 runs 13 residues. The CDR3 nucleotides are TGTGCCAGCAGTTTTTCGGGGAGTGGTACGCAGTATTTT. Residues: CASSFSGSGTQYF.

A few counts support this clonotype. The chain uses TRBV20-1 and TRBJ1-6, with 7 bases identical to TRBD1. The CDR3 has 15 amino acids. Germline V gene lookup returns CDR1 DFQATT and CDR2 SNEGSKA (reference sequence). The V segment lost 0 bases and the J segment 7 bases; nucleotides outside the gene matches: 6. As DNA, the CDR3 is TGCAGTGCTAGAGAAGTAGACAGGGTCAATTCACCCCTCCACTTT. This translates into CSAREVDRVNSPLHF.

This rearrangement joins TRBV28 to TRBJ2-1, with D maybe TRBD2 (8 bases). Germline V lookup: CDR1 MDHEN, CDR2 SYDVKM. The CDR3 is 13 residues long. The V and J ends lost 11 bases and 9 bases respectively, with 20 bases between them. The DNA of the CDR3 is TGTGCCTTGCTTGGGCGGGGGGACAGTGAGCAGTTCTTC. Encoded protein: CALLGRGDSEQFF.

This clonotype was picked up a small number of times. The CDR3 DNA reads TGTGCCAGCAGTTACCCGACAGGAACCTTACCCTCTTACAATGAGCAGTTCTTC. Translating gives CASSYPTGTLPSYNEQFF. The rearrangement uses TRBV6-2 or TRBV6-3 and TRBJ2-1; TRBD1 is a possible D gene (6 bases). CDR3 length: 18 amino acids. Trimming took 2 bases from V and 4 from J, leaving 21 bases between them. The germline V gene encodes CDR1 MNHEY and CDR2 SVGEGT.

The chain combines TRBV27 with TRBJ1-4; TRBD1 aligns across 7 bases. CDR1 and CDR2 from the germline V gene are MNHEY and SMNVEV (reference sequence). V lost 6 bases, J lost 7 bases, and 8 bases stayed unmatched. The CDR3 length is 14 residues. For the CDR3, the DNA is TGTGCCAGCAGACCGACAGGGTGGAGTGAAAAACTGTTTTTT. Protein product: CASRPTGWSEKLFF.

This clonotype was counted a single time. The rearrangement uses TRBV7-2 and TRBJ1-2; perhaps TRBD1 as D (5 bases). V lost 1 base and J lost 3, with 12 bases in between. Germline CDR1 reads SGHTA; CDR2 reads FQGNSA. CDR3 length: 15 residues. CDR3 region: CASSLGPQGDYGYTF. The CDR3 coding sequence is TGTGCCAGCAGCTTAGGCCCTCAGGGTGACTATGGCTACACCTTC.

V and J are TRBV6-8 and TRBJ2-5, with a possible D match to TRBD1 (6 bases). From germline, CDR1 is MNHGY and CDR2 SAAAGT. The V gene lost 1 base and the J gene lost 0 bases, with 9 bases spanning the gap. CDR3 length equals 15 residues. The CDR3 loop reads CASSYLRGNQETQYF. The CDR3 nucleotides read TGTGCCAGCAGTTACTTGAGGGGGAACCAAGAGACCCAGTACTTC.

This clonotype turned up a few times. This sequence joins TRBV2 and TRBJ1-6; unclear D gene. This CDR3 region has 13 residues. With 8 bases removed from V and 7 bases from J, the gap between germline ends came to 12 bases. Germline CDR1 SNHLY, CDR2 FYNNEI. The CDR3 protein is CASSWVRNSPLHF. The CDR3 nucleotides read TGTGCCAGCTCTTGGGTCCGGAATTCACCCCTCCACTTT.

This clonotype was seen ten or more times. V and J are TRBV7-8 and TRBJ2-3; 8 bases map to TRBD2. The ends lost 4 bases at V and 8 bases at J; junction bases unmatched: 14. The CDR3 length is 16 residues. Germline values: CDR1 SGHVS, CDR2 FQNEAQ. The CDR3 DNA sequence: TGTGCCAGCAGCTCCCCGGGACTAGAGTCCTTGGGTACGCAGTATTTT. This sequence encodes CASSSPGLESLGTQYF.

The chain employs TRBV29-1 and TRBJ2-5; unclear D gene. CDR3 length: 13 amino acids. The germline CDR1 and CDR2 sequences are SQVTM and ANQGSEA. The germline V and J ends were trimmed by 4 bases and 9 bases, with 18 bases remaining between them. The CDR3 loop is CSVGLAADLSQYF. CDR3 bases: TGCAGCGTTGGCCTGGCGGCAGATTTGTCCCAGTACTTC. Drawing the rest from reference TRBV29-1 and TRBJ2-5, the complete variable domain is SAVISQKPSRDICQRGTSLTIQCQVDSQVTMMFWYRQQPGQSLTLIATANQGSEATYESGFVIDKFPISRPNLTFSTLTVSNMSPEDSSIYLCSVGLAADLSQYFGPGTRLLVL.

The chain has TRBV5-6 and TRBJ2-6; the match to TRBD1 covers 9 bases. The CDR3 has 15 amino acids. In germline, CDR1 is SGHDT, CDR2 YYEEEE. The V gene end was trimmed by 4 bases and the J gene end by 2 bases; junction bases not matched to a gene: 1. This CDR3 is CASSGTGTGANVLTF. The CDR3 DNA is TGTGCCAGCAGCGGGACAGGGACTGGGGCCAACGTCCTGACTTTC.

CDR3 sequence (DNA): TGTGCCAGCAGGGGAACAGGGGGCTTCGGAGCTTTCTTT. This encodes CASRGTGGFGAFF. This chain connects TRBV12-3 or TRBV12-4 to TRBJ1-1, with 9 bases lining up with TRBD1. The V gene end was trimmed by 6 bases and the J gene end by 10 bases; junction bases not matched to a gene: 9. The CDR3 runs 13 residues.

This clonotype was detected many times. The chain carries TRBV11-2 and TRBJ2-2; the match to TRBD1 covers 8 bases. V was clipped by 5 bases and J by 1 base; unmatched bases: 6. Germline values: CDR1 SGHAT, CDR2 FQNNGV. The CDR3 has 16 amino acids. CDR3 DNA sequence: TGTGCCAGCAGCCGTACCGGGACAGGGAACACCGGGGAGCTGTTTTTT. Its translation: CASSRTGTGNTGELFF. Full variable domain (missing parts from reference TRBV11-2 and TRBJ2-2): EAGVAQSPRYKIIEKRQSVAFWCNPISGHATLYWYQQILGQGPKLLIQFQNNGVVDDSQLPKDRFSAERLKGVDSTLKIQPAKLEDSAVYLCASSRTGTGNTGELFFGEGSRLTVL.